The entry that follows covers one TCR beta chain sequence. V gave up 2 bases and J gave up 5 bases, with 15 bases separating them. CDR1 SNHLY and CDR2 FYNNEI come from the germline V gene. The CDR3 sequence is 15 residues long. This sample is part of a study of CD8+ T cells in alopecia areata. The treatment here: oral pan-JAK inhibitor, 5-10 mg twice daily. cDNA prepared by RNA extraction and subsequent reverse transcription served as the template for sequencing. Assay used: immunoSEQ multiplex PCR; TCRdb lists only in-frame clones, some missing. The data hold 150,000 to 200,000 clones, with approximately 60% observed a single time.

The receptor comes from a human donor with alopecia areata. This rearrangement joins TRBV2 to TRBJ2-5, with TRBD2 as a possible D gene (6 bases). The source was CD4+ T cells sorted from blood, collected at week 24, from a patient treated with tofacitinib. The DNA of the CDR3 is TGTGCCAGCAGTGAAATGGGCGGGGTCAGGGAGACCCAGTACTTC. This translates into CASSEMGGVRETQYF.